The present T cell receptor beta chain was sequenced within a study of OX40 agonist ivuxolimab in advanced cancers. The CDR3 spans 14 residues. The germline V gene encodes CDR1 SNHLY and CDR2 FYNNEI. Trimming stripped 7 bases from V and 4 bases from J, with 14 bases between. Libraries were prepared by immunoSEQ multiplex PCR; TCRdb keeps only in-frame clonotypes and omits some of them. The data hold roughly 76,000 clones, with around 84% observed a single time. The V call is TRBV2, the J call TRBJ1-5, with D perhaps TRBD1 (5 bases). This sequence originates from an adult with an advanced solid tumor such as melanoma, head and neck, liver or kidney cancer. The sample in question was CD4+ or CD8+ T cells sorted from blood, obtained in a trial of the OX40 agonist ivuxolimab. The CDR3: CASNTGAGNQPQHF. CDR3 sequence (DNA): TGTGCCAGCAACACCGGGGCCGGGAATCAGCCCCAGCATTTT.